Below, 8 T cell receptor beta chains from the same sample are listed, as sequenced in a study of technical replicates of blood from a handful of donors (dated by TCRdb to the late 2010s). Library creation used the immunoSEQ multiplex PCR assay. This immuneACCESS table, as held by TCRdb, lists in-frame sequences with V and J called but not all clones. Of the missing ones, under half trace to an unresolved V gene in checked studies; the others have no known cause. The sample yields about 88,000 clones; over 90% were counted once. Clones ranked in the top ten supply around 0.25% of the sample. Source material: T cells isolated from PBMCs. These receptors were taken from a human donor in good health.

V gene TRBV4-1 combines with J gene TRBJ2-5; D might be TRBD2 (6 bases). The CDR3 runs 14 residues. V lost 0 bases, J lost 5 bases, and 10 bases lay in between. Germline loops: CDR1 MGHRA, CDR2 YSYEKL. CDR3 nucleotide sequence: TGCGCCAGCAGCCAAGATCCAAGCGGGGAGACCCAGTACTTC. It is translated as CASSQDPSGETQYF.

The chain has TRBV7-9 and TRBJ1-1; TRBD1 matches 8 bases. Germline V gene data show CDR1 as SEHNR and CDR2 as FQNEAQ (reference sequence). This CDR3 comprises 18 residues. V shed 5 bases and J 3 bases; nucleotides not matched to a gene: 17. CDR3 amino acids: CASSPPGRGQEIYTEAFF. CDR3 sequence (DNA): TGTGCCAGCAGCCCCCCGGGCAGGGGGCAGGAAATTTACACTGAAGCTTTCTTT.

The rearrangement links TRBV5-4 to TRBJ1-2; maybe TRBD1 (5 bases). V was cut by 0 bases and J by 2 bases, with 8 bases left in between. This CDR3 spans 14 amino acids. Germline V gene data show CDR1 as SGHNT and CDR2 as YYREEE (reference sequence). CDR3 amino acids: CASSLDGGNYGYTF. CDR3 DNA sequence: TGTGCCAGCAGCTTGGATGGGGGGAACTATGGCTACACCTTC. Together with reference TRBV5-4 and TRBJ1-2, the CDR3 gives the full variable domain: ETGVTQSPTHLIKTRGQQVTLRCSSQSGHNTVSWYQQALGQGPQFIFQYYREEENGRGNFPPRFSGLQFPNYSSELNVNALELDDSALYLCASSLDGGNYGYTFGSGTRLTVV.

Only one count was recorded for this clone. The CDR3, as DNA: TGTGCCAGCAGTGGCCTTAGGGGCGGGAGACTCACAGATACGCAGTATTTT. Its protein is CASSGLRGGRLTDTQYF. V is TRBV6-1 and J is TRBJ2-3, with TRBD2 identical over 7 bases. The CDR3 runs to 17 residues. Germline lookup yields CDR1 MNHNS and CDR2 SASEGT. Trimming removed 4 bases from V and 2 bases from J; junction bases left unmatched: 12.

The chain joins TRBV12-5 to TRBJ1-3, with D tentatively TRBD1 (5 bases). Germline assignment: CDR1 LGHNT and CDR2 FRNRAP. CDR3 size: 15 residues. Trimming removed 0 bases from V and 4 bases from J, with 10 bases in between. The DNA for the CDR3 is TGTGCTAGTGGTTTGGTACTGGGGCAGGGAAACACCATATATTTT. As protein: CASGLVLGQGNTIYF.

The rearrangement uses TRBV6-6 and TRBJ2-7; maybe TRBD1 (8 bases). CDR1 and CDR2 (germline): MNHNY, SVGAGI (reference sequence). The V gene lost 9 bases and the J gene lost 3 bases, with 15 bases spanning the gap. CDR3 length equals 13 residues. Written as DNA, the CDR3 is TGTGCCAGTACAGGGGGGGCCTTCTACGAGCAGTACTTC. Translated, it gives CASTGGAFYEQYF.

Of note for this clone: Its ends do not fully match the called genes, so a read error is possible. This chain uses TRBV19 with TRBJ1-2, with a tentative D call TRBD1 (6 bases). Germline CDR1 LNHDA, CDR2 SQIVND (reference sequence). The CDR3 runs to 14 residues. CDR3 amino acids: CASDAPGQSYRYTF. The CDR3 DNA follows: TGTGCCAGCGATGCACCGGGACAATCCTATCGCTACACCTTC.

The chain couples TRBV7-2 to TRBJ1-1; D is perhaps TRBD1 (5 bases). V was shortened by 5 bases and J by 1 base, with 17 bases between the two germline ends. The CDR3 sequence is 16 residues long. CDR1 is SGHTA, CDR2 FQGNSA, per germline. As DNA, the CDR3 is TGTGCCAGCAGCGCCGCCTCGGGACTCCAGAACACTGAAGCTTTCTTT. This encodes CASSAASGLQNTEAFF.